The TCR beta chain under discussion was sequenced for a study of neurological immune-mediated disorders. The method for making cDNA was 5'RACE, and it used 10-nucleotide random UMIs. The authors obtained over 180 million TCR-beta sequences from 15-18 subjects per sequencing run. TCRdb recomputed calls from the 5' RACE reads with MiXCR, one row per CDR3 protein. This sample has about 66,000 distinct CDR3 sequences, with 4.5% to 5.5% found just once. The unsorted libraries were produced from 2 million PBMCs held at -80 C. In its sample, this clonotype was seen a few times. The V gene's germline CDR1 is SGHAT and CDR2 FQNNGV. V lost 1 base to trimming and J lost 3 bases, with 12 bases between them. CDR3 length: 15 residues.

This rearrangement joins TRBV11-2 to TRBJ2-5; TRBD2 might be the D (5 bases). The sequence was obtained from a man aged 25-45 years with multiple sclerosis. What was sequenced was PBMCs. The CDR3 spells CASSLVTSGKETQYF. The CDR3 nucleotides read TGTGCCAGCAGCTTAGTTACCAGCGGAAAAGAGACCCAGTACTTC.